This T cell receptor beta chain was documented in a study of memory CD8 T cells in hepatitis C reinfection. About the study: A positive HCV RNA test after two negatives ≥60 days apart defined reinfection. Pre-reinfection samples were taken 55 to 20 weeks before detection. Findings and limits, study-wide: With five donors, public clonotype conclusions could not be definitive.

The CDR3 runs to 14 residues. V was pared by 8 bases and J by 5 bases, with 7 bases of the junction left unmatched. The germline V gene encodes CDR1 MDHEN and CDR2 SYDVKM. The table came from immunoSEQ multiplex PCR; TCRdb's copy has only in-frame clones and leaves some out. This table holds over 50,000 clones, about nine tenths found once. Time point noted: pre-reinfection, 55 to 20 weeks before reinfection detection. Sorted cells were sequenced directly ex vivo without any in vitro expansion. The Montreal HEPCO cohort supplied donors who inject drugs. Notes on this clone: Its antigen is not known.

The clonotype originates from a man aged 18 to 29 with hepatitis C virus infection. The sequenced sample consisted of naive CD8+ T cells sorted from blood. The V and J genes are TRBV28 and TRBJ2-5; 11 bases are a match to TRBD1. Written as DNA, the CDR3 is TGTGCCAGCGGAACGGACAGGGGGCTGGAGACCCAGTACTTC. This translates into CASGTDRGLETQYF.